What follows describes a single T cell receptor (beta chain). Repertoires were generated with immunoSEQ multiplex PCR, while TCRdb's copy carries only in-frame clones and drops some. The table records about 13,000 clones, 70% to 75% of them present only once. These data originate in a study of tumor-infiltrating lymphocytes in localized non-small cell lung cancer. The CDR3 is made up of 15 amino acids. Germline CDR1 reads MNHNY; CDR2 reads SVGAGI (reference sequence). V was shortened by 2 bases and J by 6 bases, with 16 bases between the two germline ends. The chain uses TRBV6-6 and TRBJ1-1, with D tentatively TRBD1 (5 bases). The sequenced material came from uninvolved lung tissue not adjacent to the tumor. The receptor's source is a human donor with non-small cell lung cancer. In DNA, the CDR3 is TGTGCCAGCAGTTACCCACAAAGAGGGGTCGCTGAAGCTTTCTTT. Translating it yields CASSYPQRGVAEAFF.